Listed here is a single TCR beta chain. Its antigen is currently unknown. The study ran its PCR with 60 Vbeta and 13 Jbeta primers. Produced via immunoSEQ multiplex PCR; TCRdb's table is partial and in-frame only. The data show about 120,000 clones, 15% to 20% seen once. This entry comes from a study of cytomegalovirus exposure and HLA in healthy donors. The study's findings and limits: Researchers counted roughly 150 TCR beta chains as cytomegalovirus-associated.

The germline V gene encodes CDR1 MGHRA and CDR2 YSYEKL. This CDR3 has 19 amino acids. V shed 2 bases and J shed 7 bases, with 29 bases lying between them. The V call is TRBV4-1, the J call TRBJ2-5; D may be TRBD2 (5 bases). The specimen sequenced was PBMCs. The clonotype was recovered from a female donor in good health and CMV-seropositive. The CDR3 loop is CASSQFPTSRAVEGRTQYF. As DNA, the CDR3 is TGCGCCAGCAGCCAATTCCCCACAAGCCGGGCAGTCGAGGGAAGGACCCAGTACTTC.